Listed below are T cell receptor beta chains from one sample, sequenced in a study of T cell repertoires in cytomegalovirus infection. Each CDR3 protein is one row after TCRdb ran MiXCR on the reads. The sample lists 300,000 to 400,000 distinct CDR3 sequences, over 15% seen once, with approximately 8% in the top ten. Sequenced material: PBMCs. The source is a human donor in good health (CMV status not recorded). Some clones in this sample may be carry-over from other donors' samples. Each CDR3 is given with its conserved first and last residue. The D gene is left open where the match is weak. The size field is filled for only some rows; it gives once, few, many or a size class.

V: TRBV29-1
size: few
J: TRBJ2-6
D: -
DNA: TGCAGCGGGATGTGGCAGGCCGAATCCGGGGCCAACGTCCTGACTTTC
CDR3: CSGMWQAESGANVLTF

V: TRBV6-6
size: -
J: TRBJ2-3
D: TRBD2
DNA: TGTGCAAGCATGGCGGCTAGCGGGAGTACTCTAGATACGCAGTATTTT
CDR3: CASMAASGSTLDTQYF

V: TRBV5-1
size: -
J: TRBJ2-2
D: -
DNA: TGCGCCAGCAGCCACCAGCTGAACACCGGGGAGCTGTTTTTT
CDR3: CASSHQLNTGELFF

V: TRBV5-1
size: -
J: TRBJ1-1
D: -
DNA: TGCGCCAGCAGCCTGAGGTCGGCAGGGATGAACACTGAAGCTTTCTTT
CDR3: CASSLRSAGMNTEAFF

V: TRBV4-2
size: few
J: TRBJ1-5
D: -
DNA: TGTGCCAGCAGCCAAGATTCGGGGGGAGGAGGGCAGCCCCAGCATTTT
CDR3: CASSQDSGGGGQPQHF

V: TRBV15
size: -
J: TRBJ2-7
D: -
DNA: TGTGCCACCAGCTCCCTCGGGGATTTCTCCTACGAGCAGTACTTC
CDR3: CATSSLGDFSYEQYF

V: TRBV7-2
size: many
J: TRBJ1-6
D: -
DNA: TGTGCCAGCAGCTTAGATGCGGGGTTAGGATCACCCCTCCACTTT
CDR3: CASSLDAGLGSPLHF

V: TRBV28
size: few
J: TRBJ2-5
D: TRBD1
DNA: TGTGCCAGCAGCTTAGCCGGGACAGGGGAAGAGACCCAGTACTTC
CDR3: CASSLAGTGEETQYF

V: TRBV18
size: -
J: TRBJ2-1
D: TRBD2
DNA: TGTGCCAGCTCACCGGTACGACTAGCGGGCCTGGATGAGCAGTTCTTC
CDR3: CASSPVRLAGLDEQFF

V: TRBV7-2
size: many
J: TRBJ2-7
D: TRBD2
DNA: TGTGCCAGCAGCTTAGGTGGTAGCGGGAGGGTAATCTCCTACGAGCAGTACTTC
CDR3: CASSLGGSGRVISYEQYF

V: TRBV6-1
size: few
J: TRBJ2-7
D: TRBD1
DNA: TGTGCCATAGGGACAGCCTGGGAGCAGTACTTC
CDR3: CAIGTAWEQYF

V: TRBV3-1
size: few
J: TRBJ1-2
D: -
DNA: TGTGCCAGCAGCCATCCTGGCGGCTACACCTTC
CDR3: CASSHPGGYTF

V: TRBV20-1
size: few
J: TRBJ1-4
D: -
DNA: TGCAGTGCTAACGAGGGTAGAACTAATGAAAAACTGTTTTTT
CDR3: CSANEGRTNEKLFF